This TCR beta chain was documented in a study of lymphopenia after photon versus proton radiotherapy. Study-wide results and limits: Authors raise, but do not show, better survival with proton therapy.

Turning to this clone: What it recognizes is unknown.

The CDR3 loop spans 15 amino acids. V gave up 6 bases and J gave up 6 bases; unmatched junction bases: 10. Germline values: CDR1 MDHEN, CDR2 SYDVKM. Generated by immunoSEQ multiplex PCR, the TCRdb table keeps only in-frame clones and is missing some. The repertoire has roughly 76,000 clones, about 90% of them found once; the top ten carry about 2.2%. This clonotype was sampled from a woman in her thirties or forties with cholangiocarcinoma. The sample was peripheral blood, taken from a patient treated with photon-based radiotherapy. The chain has TRBV28 and TRBJ2-3, with 9 nucleotides matching TRBD1. As DNA, the CDR3 is TGTGCCAGCAGGGACGGGACAGGGATTCGGGATACGCAGTATTTT. It encodes CASRDGTGIRDTQYF.